Presented here are 29 T cell receptor beta chains from one specimen sequenced in a study of response to subunit inactivated influenza vaccine. TCRdb ran MiXCR on the RT-PCR reads and lists one entry per CDR3 protein. The sample yields hundreds of thousands of distinct CDR3 sequences, 6% to 9% seen once. Sample: PBMCs from blood, taken around 25 months after vaccination. Receptors were obtained from a man between 50 and 69 years old who received an inactivated influenza vaccine.

This clonotype has at least ten counts. This chain connects TRBV12-3 or TRBV12-4 to TRBJ1-2; D not certain. V lost 4 bases to trimming and J lost 5 bases, with 11 bases between them. The CDR3 runs to 13 residues. The CDR3 loop is CASSSGRGYGYTF. The CDR3 nucleotides read TGTGCCAGCAGTTCCGGGCGTGGGTATGGCTACACCTTC.

This clonotype has a handful of counts. The rearrangement uses TRBV6-2 or TRBV6-3 and TRBJ1-1, with 9 bases aligning to TRBD1. CDR3 length equals 16 residues. J was trimmed by 6 bases and V by 5 bases; bases with no gene match: 13. Germline-derived CDR1 and CDR2 are MNHEY and SVGEGT. The CDR3 reads CASSRRQTGGGPEAFF. The CDR3 DNA reads TGTGCCAGCAGTCGCCGACAGACAGGGGGGGGCCCTGAAGCTTTCTTT.

This clonotype showed up many times. This chain joins TRBV29-1 and TRBJ2-5; TRBD1 matches 7 bases. The CDR3 spans 11 residues. CDR1 and CDR2 from the germline V gene are SQVTM and ANQGSEA. Losses at the gene ends were 7 bases for V and 9 bases for J; bases not matched to a gene: 8. CDR3 region: CSGRQGSAQYF. Here the CDR3 DNA reads TGCAGCGGCCGACAGGGTTCCGCCCAGTACTTC. The variable domain in full, completed from reference TRBV29-1 and TRBJ2-5, reads SAVISQKPSRDICQRGTSLTIQCQVDSQVTMMFWYRQQPGQSLTLIATANQGSEATYESGFVIDKFPISRPNLTFSTLTVSNMSPEDSSIYLCSGRQGSAQYFGPGTRLLVL.

V usage is TRBV11-2 and J usage is TRBJ1-2, with 8 bases identical to TRBD1. The germline CDR1 and CDR2 sequences are SGHAT and FQNNGV. The trim removed 5 bases at V and 3 bases at J, leaving 2 bases unmatched. The CDR3 has 13 residues. CDR3 nucleotides: TGTGCCAGCAGCAAGGACAGGGACTATGGCTACACCTTC. Its protein is CASSKDRDYGYTF.

The chain joins TRBV18 to TRBJ1-1; D is uncertain. CDR3 length: 14 amino acids. Germline V gives CDR1 KGHSH, CDR2 LQKENI. V lost 3 bases, J lost 1 base, and 9 bases lay in between. CDR3 residues: CASSPLGRNTEAFF. CDR3 DNA: TGTGCCAGCTCACCTCTAGGGAGGAACACTGAAGCTTTCTTT.

This clonotype appeared a few times. This chain joins TRBV7-8 and TRBJ2-7, with 15 bases aligning to TRBD2. The CDR3 is made up of 18 amino acids. The germline CDR1 and CDR2 sequences are SGHVS and FQNEAQ. Germline trimming cut 5 bases from V and 2 bases from J; bases unmatched to any gene: 10. The CDR3 DNA is TGTGCCAGCAGCGGCAGATGGACTAGCGGGGGGGAGACCTACGAGCAGTACTTC. Its protein is CASSGRWTSGGETYEQYF.

This clonotype showed up just a few times. The chain is built from TRBV10-3 and TRBJ2-3, with D possibly TRBD2 on 5 matching bases. Germline loops: CDR1 ENHRY, CDR2 SYGVKD. The CDR3 spans 14 residues. V was cut by 3 bases and J by 5 bases, with 12 bases left in between. The CDR3 loop is CAISDDYKKDTQYF. CDR3 DNA sequence: TGTGCCATCAGTGATGACTATAAGAAAGATACGCAGTATTTT.

Ten or more counts support this clonotype. This chain connects TRBV2 to TRBJ2-1, with TRBD1 matching 9 bases. Germline V gene lookup returns CDR1 SNHLY and CDR2 FYNNEI. The CDR3 spans 14 residues. V was pared by 5 bases and J by 2 bases, with 1 base of the junction left unmatched. Here the CDR3 DNA reads TGTGCCAGCAGTACAGGGGGCCCCTACAATGAGCAGTTCTTC. Translated: CASSTGGPYNEQFF.

J is TRBJ2-5 and V is TRBV5-1, with D perhaps TRBD1 (6 bases). CDR3 length: 15 residues. Germline V CDR1 and CDR2: SGHRS, YFSETQ. V was cut by 0 bases and J by 7 bases, with 16 bases left in between. Written as DNA, the CDR3 is TGCGCCAGCAGCTTGGATACAGGGAATTATGGGACCCAGTACTTC. Translation: CASSLDTGNYGTQYF.

This clonotype was recorded at least ten times. This chain uses TRBV6-1 with TRBJ2-2; 12 bases are shared with TRBD1. The CDR3 has 14 residues. V dropped 6 bases and J dropped 5; count of bases not matched to a gene: 1. The germline V gene has CDR1 MNHNS and CDR2 SASEGT. The CDR3 sequence: CASRGQGATGELFF. The DNA of the CDR3 is TGTGCCAGCAGGGGACAGGGGGCAACCGGGGAGCTGTTTTTT.

Ten or more counts support this clonotype. The chain couples TRBV28 to TRBJ2-7, with TRBD1 matching over 9 bases. This CDR3 has 12 amino acids. CDR1 MDHEN and CDR2 SYDVKM come from the germline V gene. With V trimmed by 8 bases and J by 1 base, 0 bases remained unmatched. The CDR3 nucleotides are TGTGCCAGCGACAGGGGGTCCTACGAGCAGTACTTC. As protein: CASDRGSYEQYF.

In its sample, this clonotype was seen many times. The chain employs TRBV20-1 and TRBJ2-1; TRBD1 aligns across 8 bases. Per germline, CDR1 DFQATT and CDR2 SNEGSKA (reference sequence). V was clipped by 3 bases and J by 9 bases; unmatched bases: 10. The CDR3 covers 14 residues. CDR3 coding DNA: TGCAGTGCTAGGGGGGACAGGCTTATCACTGAGCAGTTCTTC. It encodes CSARGDRLITEQFF.

This clonotype was counted a few times. The chain employs TRBV6-2 or TRBV6-3 and TRBJ2-7; possibly TRBD1 for D (6 bases). V was pared by 8 bases and J by 3 bases, with 17 bases between. The CDR3 extends over 14 amino acids. Per the germline V gene, CDR1 is MNHEY and CDR2 is SVGEGT. The CDR3: CASLTGTRVYEQYF. CDR3 coding DNA: TGTGCCAGCCTGACCGGGACAAGGGTCTACGAGCAGTACTTC.

The rearrangement uses TRBV20-1 and TRBJ2-5; 10 bases agree with TRBD2. The CDR3 has 18 amino acids. V trimming: 0 bases; J trimming: 5 bases; junction bases outside the gene matches: 15. Germline V gene sequence: CDR1 DFQATT, CDR2 SNEGSKA (reference sequence). CDR3 sequence reads: CSARDHALLAGVGETQYF. Written as DNA, the CDR3 is TGCAGTGCTAGAGATCATGCGCTTCTAGCGGGAGTCGGGGAGACCCAGTACTTC.

This clonotype was found a few times. The chain carries TRBV4-1 and TRBJ2-6, with unresolved D. V was cut by 1 base and J by 2 bases, with 9 bases left in between. The CDR3 consists of 16 residues. Germline V gives CDR1 MGHRA, CDR2 YSYEKL. CDR3 protein: CASSQGWVAGANVLTF. The CDR3 bases are TGCGCCAGCAGCCAAGGTTGGGTGGCTGGGGCCAACGTCCTGACTTTC.

In its sample, this clonotype was seen many times. The V and J genes are TRBV2 and TRBJ1-5, with D possibly matching TRBD1 (6 bases). The CDR3 is 15 residues long. The germline gives CDR1 SNHLY, CDR2 FYNNEI. Trimming took 5 bases from V and 0 from J, leaving 11 bases between them. CDR3 protein: CASSSGAYSNQPQHF. The CDR3 nucleotides read TGTGCCAGCAGTTCAGGGGCCTATAGCAATCAGCCCCAGCATTTT. The variable domain in full, completed from reference TRBV2 and TRBJ1-5, reads EPEVTQTPSHQVTQMGQEVILRCVPISNHLYFYWYRQILGQKVEFLVSFYNNEISEKSEIFDDQFSVERPDGSNFTLKIRSTKLEDSAMYFCASSSGAYSNQPQHFGDGTRLSIL.

This clonotype was picked up a small number of times. The chain employs TRBV4-1 and TRBJ2-5; D is ambiguous. The CDR3 contains 15 residues. V lost 1 base and J 5 bases, leaving 14 bases between the germline ends. The germline CDR1 and CDR2 sequences are MGHRA and YSYEKL. CDR3 DNA: TGCGCCAGCAGCCAAGGGAGCCGAGAGGACGAGACCCAGTACTTC. Translated, it gives CASSQGSREDETQYF.

The chain carries TRBV12-5 and TRBJ2-5; possibly TRBD1 for D (5 bases). Per the germline V gene, CDR1 is LGHNT and CDR2 is FRNRAP. There are 14 residues in the CDR3. V shed 8 bases and J shed 3 bases, with 16 bases lying between them. The CDR3 DNA reads as TGTGCTAGTCGGAAAGGGGATTTGGAAGAGACCCAGTACTTC. The encoded protein is CASRKGDLEETQYF.

At least ten counts were recorded for this clonotype. V gene TRBV20-1 combines with J gene TRBJ2-1, with D perhaps matching TRBD1 or TRBD2 (5 bases each). CDR1 DFQATT and CDR2 SNEGSKA come from the germline V gene (reference sequence). V dropped 6 bases and J dropped 7 bases, with 16 bases sitting between them. The CDR3 covers 13 residues. As DNA, the CDR3 is TGCAGTGCACTGGGACCGGTTCGGAATGAGCAGTTCTTC. This codes for CSALGPVRNEQFF.

The chain combines TRBV4-3 with TRBJ1-4; D unclear. Trimming shortened V by 5 bases and J by 8 bases, and 12 bases separated the two germline ends. This CDR3 region has 13 residues. Germline-derived CDR1 and CDR2 are LGHNA and YSLEER. Written as DNA, the CDR3 is TGCGCCAGCAGCAAAGGGTCCAGAGAAAAACTGTTTTTT. Protein sequence: CASSKGSREKLFF.

Only a few counts were recorded for this clonotype. The chain has TRBV30 and TRBJ2-3, with TRBD1 as a possible D gene (7 bases). The V gene's germline CDR1 is GTSNPN and CDR2 SVGIG (reference sequence). This CDR3 comprises 12 residues. V gave up 3 bases and J gave up 8 bases, with 12 bases separating them. In DNA form, the CDR3 reads TGTGCCTGGAGGTCCCAGGGGGGTACGCAGTATTTT. Translating gives CAWRSQGGTQYF.

The rearrangement joins TRBV27 to TRBJ2-7; 12 bases line up with TRBD2. V lost 4 bases to trimming and J lost 5 bases; unmatched junction nucleotides: 9. From germline, CDR1 is MNHEY and CDR2 SMNVEV (reference sequence). The CDR3 runs 16 residues. The CDR3 DNA reads TGTGCCAGCAGTTCCCACTCGACTAGCGGGAGTAACGAGCAGTACTTC. Translated: CASSSHSTSGSNEQYF.

This clonotype appeared a few times. CDR3 region: CATSGLEGGSGVETQYF. CDR3 bases: TGTGCCACCAGTGGCCTGGAGGGCGGGAGCGGGGTAGAGACCCAGTACTTC. This chain links TRBV24-1 with TRBJ2-5; TRBD2 matches 7 bases. Unmatched junction bases numbered 15, after V lost 5 bases and J lost 4 bases. The CDR3 sequence is 17 residues long. CDR1 KGHDR and CDR2 SFDVKD come from the germline V gene.

The chain recombines TRBV15 with TRBJ2-1, with TRBD2 identical over 9 bases. Germline-derived CDR1 and CDR2 are LNHNV and YYDKDF (reference sequence). This CDR3 region has 15 residues. V lost 6 bases to trimming and J lost 8 bases; unmatched junction nucleotides: 11. This CDR3 is CATSRSSGKQDEQFF. The CDR3 nucleotides are TGTGCCACCAGTCGGTCTAGCGGGAAGCAGGATGAGCAGTTCTTC.

This clonotype was observed at least ten times. The chain couples TRBV6-1 to TRBJ1-1; D is uncertain. Looked up from germline, CDR1 is MNHNS and CDR2 is SASEGT. The CDR3 is 15 residues long. V lost 2 bases and J 5 bases, leaving 15 bases between the germline ends. The CDR3 region is CASSEYAAMGTEAFF. Here the CDR3 DNA reads TGTGCCAGCAGTGAATATGCGGCTATGGGAACTGAAGCTTTCTTT.

V is TRBV15 and J is TRBJ2-7, with a tentative D call TRBD1 (6 bases). The V and J ends lost 3 bases and 4 bases respectively, with 13 bases between them. The CDR3 consists of 14 residues. The germline V gene encodes CDR1 LNHNV and CDR2 YYDKDF (reference sequence). CDR3 nucleotides: TGTGCCACCAGCAGTGGGTTGGACAGTTACGAGCAGTACTTC. Protein: CATSSGLDSYEQYF.

This clonotype turned up a few times. The genes are TRBV5-6 and TRBJ1-2; 7 bases line up with TRBD1. The CDR3 totals 13 residues. CDR1 SGHDT and CDR2 YYEEEE come from the germline V gene. The junction had 5 bases not matched to a gene; V was cut back by 2 bases and J by 7 bases. The DNA for the CDR3 is TGTGCCAGCAGCTTAAAGGGGGCTGGTGGCTACACCTTC. It is translated as CASSLKGAGGYTF.

In its sample, this clonotype was seen many times. The genes are TRBV20-1 and TRBJ2-3; 12 nucleotides agree with TRBD2. Germline CDR1 and CDR2: DFQATT and SNEGSKA (reference sequence). The CDR3 is made up of 15 amino acids. V lost 2 bases, J lost 4 bases, and 4 bases stayed unmatched. Written as DNA, the CDR3 is TGCAGTGCTAGACTGACTAGCGGGAGAGCAGATACGCAGTATTTT. Protein sequence: CSARLTSGRADTQYF.

The chain recombines TRBV11-2 with TRBJ2-3; D gene ambiguous. CDR3 size: 12 residues. Germline V lookup: CDR1 SGHAT, CDR2 FQNNGV. Trimming pared 5 bases from V and 6 bases from J, leaving 9 bases between. The CDR3 loop reads CASSHPRDTQYF. The CDR3 DNA is TGTGCCAGCAGCCACCCCAGGGATACGCAGTATTTT. The full variable domain, with the rest looked up from reference TRBV11-2 and TRBJ2-3, is EAGVAQSPRYKIIEKRQSVAFWCNPISGHATLYWYQQILGQGPKLLIQFQNNGVVDDSQLPKDRFSAERLKGVDSTLKIQPAKLEDSAVYLCASSHPRDTQYFGPGTRLTVL.